These 8 T cell receptor beta chains were sequenced from one sample in a study of lymphopenia after photon versus proton radiotherapy. Assay: immunoSEQ multiplex PCR; the TCRdb copy retains only in-frame clones and omits some. The profile shows about 24,000 clones, 84% of them singletons. Sequences were derived from peripheral blood, sampled from a patient treated with photon-based radiotherapy. The receptors were sampled from a man aged 35 to 55 with gastric cancer.

The J gene is TRBJ2-7, the V gene TRBV18, with D uncertain. V lost 3 bases, J lost 4 bases, and 10 bases lay in between. Germline V gives CDR1 KGHSH, CDR2 LQKENI. The CDR3 length is 13 residues. CDR3 nucleotides: TGTGCCAGCTCACCGGGAAATGGGTACGAGCAGTACTTC. Its protein product is CASSPGNGYEQYF.

This chain links TRBV7-2 with TRBJ1-2; perhaps TRBD1 as D (5 bases). The V and J ends lost 3 bases and 6 bases respectively, with 14 bases between them. CDR3 length equals 14 residues. Germline CDR1 SGHTA, CDR2 FQGNSA. CDR3 residues: CASSFAGNYNGYTF. The CDR3, as DNA: TGTGCCAGCAGCTTCGCAGGGAACTATAATGGCTACACCTTC.

The V gene is TRBV4-1, the J gene TRBJ2-7, with TRBD1 matching 8 bases. The ends lost 2 bases at V and 3 bases at J; junction bases unmatched: 6. The CDR3 runs to 15 residues. Looked up from germline, CDR1 is MGHRA and CDR2 is YSYEKL. The CDR3 DNA is TGCGCCAGCAGCCAACCGGGACAGGTTCGCTACGAGCAGTACTTC. Its protein is CASSQPGQVRYEQYF.

This chain connects TRBV7-3 to TRBJ2-3, with 11 bases fitting TRBD2. The germline CDR1 and CDR2 sequences are SGHTA and FQGTGA. Losses at the gene ends were 5 bases for V and 2 bases for J; bases not matched to a gene: 3. CDR3 length: 15 residues. CDR3 in amino acids: CASSVTSGVTDTQYF. CDR3 nucleotide sequence: TGTGCCAGCAGCGTGACTAGCGGGGTCACAGATACGCAGTATTTT.

Comment on this clone: The junction shows a germline mismatch at one end, possibly a read error. This CDR3 is CASTQTQGNQETQYF. DNA of the CDR3: TGTGCCAGCACCCAAACCCAGGGCAACCAAGAGACCCAGTACTTC. This chain joins TRBV4-2 and TRBJ2-5; possible D gene TRBD1, 5 bases. CDR3 length equals 15 residues. The germline gives CDR1 LGHNA, CDR2 YNFKEQ.

Only a few counts were recorded for this clone. V gene TRBV2 combines with J gene TRBJ1-2; TRBD1 agrees at 8 bases. Germline CDR1 SNHLY, CDR2 FYNNEI. J lost 4 bases, V lost 5 bases, and 6 bases had no gene match. The CDR3 consists of 14 residues. CDR3 DNA: TGTGCCAGCAGTTTACAGGGGGAAGGCTATGGCTACACCTTC. The encoded protein is CASSLQGEGYGYTF.

This chain links TRBV2 with TRBJ2-2, with a weak D call TRBD1 (5 bases). Germline CDR1 SNHLY, CDR2 FYNNEI. The CDR3 is 15 amino acids. The ends were cut back, 5 bases at V and 3 bases at J, with 13 bases in the middle. This chain's CDR3 is CASSRTREYTGELFF. The CDR3 DNA sequence: TGTGCCAGCAGTCGGACAAGGGAATACACCGGGGAGCTGTTTTTT.

This clone was seen just once. CDR3 in amino acids: CASSLNPGLAVGELFF. Here the CDR3 DNA reads TGTGCCAGCAGCTTAAATCCGGGACTAGCCGTCGGGGAGCTGTTTTTT. V and J are TRBV7-3 and TRBJ2-2; 9 bases are shared with TRBD2. Per the germline V gene, CDR1 is SGHTA and CDR2 is FQGTGA. J gave up 7 bases and V 1 base, and 7 bases lay outside the gene matches. The CDR3 spans 16 residues. The variable domain in full, with the rest retrieved from reference TRBV7-3 and TRBJ2-2, is GAGVSQTPSNKVTEKGKYVELRCDPISGHTALYWYRQSLGQGPEFLIYFQGTGAADDSGLPNDRFFAVRPEGSVSTLKIQRTERGDSAVYLCASSLNPGLAVGELFFGEGSRLTVL.